This TCR beta chain was recorded in a study of STAT3 mutations in large granular lymphocyte leukemia. Findings and caveats of the study: Sampling intervals varied between patients and samples. TCR clonotype switching after therapy occurred in about 30% of the 18 patients. At least one immunodominant TCR beta clonotype appeared in every T-cell large granular lymphocyte leukemia patient. Some patients had persisting codominant clonotypes that could mask small clones.

Method: immunoSEQ multiplex PCR; TCRdb's copy keeps in-frame clones and lacks some. This repertoire comprises 2,500 or so clones; its ten largest clones make up approximately 83%. The length of the CDR3 is 8 amino acids, counting both ends. The germline gives CDR1 WSHSY, CDR2 SAAADI. Comment on this clone: What it binds is unknown. This is likely a read error, given that the CDR3 carries no conserved phenylalanine or tryptophan at its end. No DNA is shown, since the ends of the CDR3 on it are uncertain; the CDR3 is the one TCRdb lists.

This sequence joins TRBV10-2 and TRBJ2-3; the listed D gene, TRBD1, was not tested against the DNA. This receptor was taken from a human donor with T large granular lymphocyte leukemia. The donor label of this sample is uncertain. Some clones in this sample may be carry-over from other donors' samples. Sequenced input: PBMCs. CDR3 region: CASSQADT.